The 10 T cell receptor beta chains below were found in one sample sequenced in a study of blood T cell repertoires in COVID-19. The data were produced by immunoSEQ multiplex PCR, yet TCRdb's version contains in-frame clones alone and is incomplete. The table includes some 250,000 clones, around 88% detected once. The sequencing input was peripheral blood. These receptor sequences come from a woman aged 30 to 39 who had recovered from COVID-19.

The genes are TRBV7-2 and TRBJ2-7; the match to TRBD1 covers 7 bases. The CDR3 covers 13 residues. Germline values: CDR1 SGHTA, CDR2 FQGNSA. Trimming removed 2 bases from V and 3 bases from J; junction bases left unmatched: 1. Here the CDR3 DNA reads TGTGCCAGCAGCTTAACAGGGGTCTACGAGCAGTACTTC. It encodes CASSLTGVYEQYF.

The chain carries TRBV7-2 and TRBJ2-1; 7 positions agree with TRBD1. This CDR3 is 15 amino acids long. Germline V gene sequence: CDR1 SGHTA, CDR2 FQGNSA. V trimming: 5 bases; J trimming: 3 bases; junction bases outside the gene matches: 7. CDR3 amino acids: CASSVNRDSYNEQFF. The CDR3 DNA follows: TGTGCCAGCAGCGTAAACCGGGACAGCTACAATGAGCAGTTCTTC.

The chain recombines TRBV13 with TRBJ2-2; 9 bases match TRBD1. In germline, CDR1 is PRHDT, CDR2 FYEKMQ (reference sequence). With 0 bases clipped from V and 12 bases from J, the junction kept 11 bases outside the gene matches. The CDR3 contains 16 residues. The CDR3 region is CASSLGEWAGTGQLFF. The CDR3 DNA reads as TGTGCCAGCAGCTTAGGGGAATGGGCCGGGACAGGGCAGCTGTTTTTT.

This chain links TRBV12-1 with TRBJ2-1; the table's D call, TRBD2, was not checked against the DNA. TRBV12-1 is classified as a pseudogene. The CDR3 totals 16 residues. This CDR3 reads CASSKLGLIVNNEQFF. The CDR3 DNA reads TGTGCCAGCAGCAAGTTGGGACTAATTGTTAACAATGAGCAGTTCTTC.

CDR3 amino acids: CASSSRTGKYEQYF. The CDR3 bases are TGTGCCAGCTCATCGAGGACAGGGAAATACGAGCAGTACTTC. V is TRBV18 and J is TRBJ2-7; 8 bases map to TRBD1. Germline trimming cut 5 bases from V and 4 bases from J; bases unmatched to any gene: 7. The length of the CDR3 is 14 residues. Per the germline V gene, CDR1 is KGHSH and CDR2 is LQKENI.

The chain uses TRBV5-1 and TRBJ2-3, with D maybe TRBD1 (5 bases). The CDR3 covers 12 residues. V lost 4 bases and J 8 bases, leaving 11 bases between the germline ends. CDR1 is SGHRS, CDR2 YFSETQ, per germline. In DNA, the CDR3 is TGCGCCAGCAGCGCCAACCAGGGTACGCAGTATTTT. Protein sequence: CASSANQGTQYF.

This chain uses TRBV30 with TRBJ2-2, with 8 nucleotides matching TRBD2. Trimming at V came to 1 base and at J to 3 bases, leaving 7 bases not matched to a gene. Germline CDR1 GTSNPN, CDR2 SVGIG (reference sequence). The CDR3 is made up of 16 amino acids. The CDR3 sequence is CAWSGWDSGDTGELFF. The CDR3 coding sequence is TGTGCCTGGAGTGGATGGGATAGCGGGGACACCGGGGAGCTGTTTTTT.

The CDR3 spells CASSFGREEAFF. CDR3 nucleotide sequence: TGTGCCAGCAGCTTTGGGAGGGAGGAAGCTTTCTTT. This sequence joins TRBV5-6 and TRBJ1-1, with D unclear. V was clipped by 2 bases and J by 8 bases, with 10 bases between them. This CDR3 spans 12 amino acids. CDR1 and CDR2 (germline): SGHDT, YYEEEE.

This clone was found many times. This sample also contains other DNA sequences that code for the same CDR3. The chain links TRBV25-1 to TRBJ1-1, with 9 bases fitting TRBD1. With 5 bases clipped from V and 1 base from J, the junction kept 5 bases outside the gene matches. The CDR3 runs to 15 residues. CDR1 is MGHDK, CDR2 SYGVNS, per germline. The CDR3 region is CASSHPGQGNTEAFF. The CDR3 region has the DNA TGTGCCAGCAGTCATCCGGGACAGGGGAACACTGAAGCTTTCTTT.

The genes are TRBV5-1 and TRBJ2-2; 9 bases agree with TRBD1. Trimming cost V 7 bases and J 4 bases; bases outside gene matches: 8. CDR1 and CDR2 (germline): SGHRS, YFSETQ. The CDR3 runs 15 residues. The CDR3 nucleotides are TGCGCCAGCGACGTGGGGACAGGGTCCACCGGGGAGCTGTTTTTT. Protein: CASDVGTGSTGELFF.